This entry is about one T cell receptor beta chain. Its matching antigen is unknown. The PCR used 60 Vbeta and 13 Jbeta primers. Produced via immunoSEQ multiplex PCR; TCRdb's table is partial and in-frame only. Seen in this sample are roughly 190,000 clones; the ten most common clones hold 0.65% to 0.9%. The sample originates from a study of cytomegalovirus exposure and HLA in healthy donors. Study-wide findings and caveats: Reportedly, cytomegalovirus status was diagnosed with high sensitivity and specificity. About 87% or about 30% of the time was how often most TCR beta V segments were productive, according to an earlier analysis. The study listed 164 cytomegalovirus-associated TCR beta chains.

The CDR3 spans 13 residues. Deletions cut 9 bases from V and 3 bases from J, with 14 bases between. The V gene's germline CDR1 is SNHLY and CDR2 FYNNEI. The sample consisted of PBMCs. The rearrangement links TRBV2 to TRBJ2-5, with D perhaps TRBD2 (6 bases). The source is a woman in her late teens or twenties in good health and CMV-seropositive. CDR3 loop: CASGSQREETQYF. Written as DNA, the CDR3 is TGTGCCAGTGGGAGTCAGCGGGAAGAGACCCAGTACTTC.